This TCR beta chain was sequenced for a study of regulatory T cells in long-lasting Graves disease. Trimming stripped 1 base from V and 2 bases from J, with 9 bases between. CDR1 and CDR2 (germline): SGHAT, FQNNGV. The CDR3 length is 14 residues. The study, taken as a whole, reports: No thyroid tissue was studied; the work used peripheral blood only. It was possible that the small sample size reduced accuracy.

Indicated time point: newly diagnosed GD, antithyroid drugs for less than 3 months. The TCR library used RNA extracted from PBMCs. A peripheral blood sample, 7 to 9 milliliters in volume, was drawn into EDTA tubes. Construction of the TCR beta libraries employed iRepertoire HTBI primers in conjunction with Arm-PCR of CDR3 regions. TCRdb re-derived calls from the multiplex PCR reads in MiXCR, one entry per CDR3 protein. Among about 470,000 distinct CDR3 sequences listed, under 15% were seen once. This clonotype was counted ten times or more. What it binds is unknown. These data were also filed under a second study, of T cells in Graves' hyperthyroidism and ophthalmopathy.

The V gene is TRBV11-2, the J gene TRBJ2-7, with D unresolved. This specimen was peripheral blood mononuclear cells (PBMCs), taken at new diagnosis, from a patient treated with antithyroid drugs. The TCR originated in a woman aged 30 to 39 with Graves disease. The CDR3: CASSLGDIPYEQYF. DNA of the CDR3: TGTGCCAGCAGCTTAGGAGACATACCCTACGAGCAGTACTTC. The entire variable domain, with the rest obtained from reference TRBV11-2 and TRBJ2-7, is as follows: EAGVAQSPRYKIIEKRQSVAFWCNPISGHATLYWYQQILGQGPKLLIQFQNNGVVDDSQLPKDRFSAERLKGVDSTLKIQPAKLEDSAVYLCASSLGDIPYEQYFGPGTRLTVT.